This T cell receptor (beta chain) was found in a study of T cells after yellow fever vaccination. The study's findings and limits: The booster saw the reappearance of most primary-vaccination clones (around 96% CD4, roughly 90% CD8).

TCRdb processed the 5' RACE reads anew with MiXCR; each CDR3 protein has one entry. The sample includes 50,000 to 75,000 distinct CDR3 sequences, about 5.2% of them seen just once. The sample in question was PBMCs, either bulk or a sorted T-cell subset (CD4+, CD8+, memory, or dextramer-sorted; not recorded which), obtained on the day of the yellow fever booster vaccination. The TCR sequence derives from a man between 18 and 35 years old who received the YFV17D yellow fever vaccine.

CDR3 residues: CSADREATEAFF. The CDR3 DNA sequence: TGCAGTGCCGACAGGGAGGCCACTGAAGCTTTCTTT. The chain has TRBV20-1 and TRBJ1-1, with TRBD1 matching 7 bases. CDR1 is DFQATT and CDR2 is SNEGSKA in the germline V gene (reference sequence). The CDR3 extends over 12 amino acids. With V trimmed by 6 bases and J by 4 bases, 5 bases remained unmatched.